A selection of T cell receptor beta chains follows, all from one sample in a study of cytomegalovirus exposure and HLA in healthy donors. Assay: immunoSEQ multiplex PCR; the TCRdb copy retains only in-frame clones and omits some. The sample includes about 120,000 clones, under 85% seen only once; the top ten take roughly 11%. The sequenced sample consisted of PBMCs. These receptor sequences come from a man in his forties in good health and CMV-seropositive. Both conserved end residues are part of each CDR3. Each record gives: D gene, clone size, V gene, J gene, CDR3 DNA, CDR3 protein. A D gene is named only where the DNA matches it firmly. Clone size is stated in some rows and not others, as once, few, many or a class when expanded.

.	.	TRBV28	TRBJ1-1	TGTGCCAGCAGTCGAGGTCCTGAAGCTTTCTTT	CASSRGPEAFF
.	.	TRBV27	TRBJ2-1	TGTGCCAGCAGTTCACTAGTTTGGGGGGCCTACAATGAGCAGTTCTTC	CASSSLVWGAYNEQFF
TRBD1	.	TRBV4-2	TRBJ2-2	TGTGCCAGCAGCCCAACAGGGGGCGGGAGCACCGGGGAGCTGTTTTTT	CASSPTGGGSTGELFF
TRBD1	.	TRBV7-2	TRBJ2-2	TGTGCCAGCAACCGGGACAGCAACACCGGGGAGCTGTTTTTT	CASNRDSNTGELFF
TRBD2	.	TRBV9	TRBJ2-7	TGTGCCAGCAGCCCCGGAGCCGGGGGGGCGAGGGAGCAGTACTTC	CASSPGAGGAREQYF
.	few	TRBV5-1	TRBJ1-1	TGCGCCAGCAGCCGTCCCAGGGGCAACATGAACACTGAAGCTTTCTTT	CASSRPRGNMNTEAFF
TRBD2	.	TRBV18	TRBJ2-7	TGTGCCAGCTCACCAAGGATGGGCGGGGGGCTCGAGCAGTACTTC	CASSPRMGGGLEQYF
TRBD1	.	TRBV5-6	TRBJ2-3	TGTGCCAGCAACCCCGGGACAGGCCTACGCGATACGCAGTATTTT	CASNPGTGLRDTQYF
TRBD2	.	TRBV5-1	TRBJ2-1	TGCGCCAGCAGGCCGACTAGCGGGTCCTACAATGAGCAGTTCTTC	CASRPTSGSYNEQFF
TRBD2	once	TRBV4-3	TRBJ2-1	TGCGCCAGCAGCCAAGATATAGTGCTAGCGGGGCGTGATGAGCAGTTCTTC	CASSQDIVLAGRDEQFF
.	.	TRBV9	TRBJ1-2	TGTGCCAGCAGCGCCGCCGGTAGGGAGGGCTATGGCTACACCTTC	CASSAAGREGYGYTF
.	.	TRBV15	TRBJ2-7	TGTGCCACCGGACAGTACTCCTACGAGCAGTACTTC	CATGQYSYEQYF
.	.	TRBV9	TRBJ2-3	TGTGCCAGCAGCGTAAGGCCGGGGAATACGCAGTATTTT	CASSVRPGNTQYF
TRBD1	.	TRBV7-2	TRBJ1-1	TGTGCCAGCAGCTACCTAGGACAGGGGTACACTGAAGCTTTCTTT	CASSYLGQGYTEAFF
.	.	TRBV6-5	TRBJ2-3	TGTGCCAGCAGTTACGCGGCTTTGGGAGATACGCAGTATTTT	CASSYAALGDTQYF
TRBD2	.	TRBV9	TRBJ2-5	TGTGCCAGCAGCGTAGGGTCTAGCGGGGGACAAGAGACCCAGTACTTC	CASSVGSSGGQETQYF
.	.	TRBV4-2	TRBJ1-2	TGTGCCAGCAGCCAAGATCAGGGCAGCCAATATGGCTACACCTTC	CASSQDQGSQYGYTF